This entry features one TCR beta chain sequence. Its antigen remains unidentified. The data were obtained in a study of PD-1 blockade in classical Hodgkin lymphoma. Study-level findings and limits: When nivolumab was started under 1 year after ASCT, patients were excluded. Repertoire difference causes, possibly disease activity or prior therapy, remain undefined.

The method was immunoSEQ multiplex PCR; TCRdb's version includes in-frame clones alone and lacks a portion of them. The repertoire holds more than 8,000 clones, with around nine tenths as singletons. CDR1 is SGHNT, CDR2 YYREEE, per germline (reference sequence). The CDR3 extends over 14 amino acids. The ends were cut back, 1 base at V and 4 bases at J, with 10 bases in the middle. As to time point: cycle 4 day 1 (C4D1), after more than five weeks of nivolumab. Relapses following autologous stem cell transplantation were seen in all patients, with brentuximab vedotin exposure varying. This material consisted of peripheral blood mononuclear cells (PBMCs), taken before the fourth cycle of nivolumab. The chain recombines TRBV5-4 with TRBJ2-3, with D tentatively TRBD2 (6 bases). The clonotype was recovered from a human donor with classical Hodgkin lymphoma. DNA for the CDR3: TGTGCCAGCAGCTTGTCCGGGGGTGCAGATACGCAGTATTTT. Residues: CASSLSGGADTQYF.